The 30 T cell receptor beta chains below come from one sample, sequenced in a study of blood T cell repertoires in COVID-19. Here immunoSEQ multiplex PCR was the method, and the copy in TCRdb shows in-frame clones only, minus some. The repertoire holds 220,000 or so clones, with 80% as singletons. What was sequenced was peripheral blood. Every receptor here comes from a woman in her 70s with acute or convalescent COVID-19.

This chain links TRBV6-5 with TRBJ2-5; 11 nucleotides align to TRBD1. Germline CDR1 and CDR2: MNHEY and SVGAGI. CDR3 length: 14 residues. Losses at the gene ends were 7 bases for V and 2 bases for J; bases not matched to a gene: 3. CDR3 DNA: TGTGCCAGCACAGGGACAGGGGGACAAGAGACCCAGTACTTC. Translating it yields CASTGTGGQETQYF.

This sequence joins TRBV5-1 and TRBJ2-5; 8 bases map to TRBD2. After removal of 4 bases from V and 6 bases from J, the junction contained 8 bases not matched to a gene. This CDR3 comprises 14 residues. Germline V gene lookup returns CDR1 SGHRS and CDR2 YFSETQ. The CDR3 region has the DNA TGCGCCAGCAGCACGGGAGGGCCCCTTCAGACCCAGTACTTC. Encoded protein: CASSTGGPLQTQYF. The whole variable domain, filled in from reference TRBV5-1 and TRBJ2-5, reads KAGVTQTPRYLIKTRGQQVTLSCSPISGHRSVSWYQQTPGQGLQFLFEYFSETQRNKGNFPGRFSGRQFSNSRSEMNVSTLELGDSALYLCASSTGGPLQTQYFGPGTRLLVL.

The chain has TRBV7-9 and TRBJ1-6; D might be TRBD1 (6 bases). Germline CDR1 is SEHNR and CDR2 is FQNEAQ (reference sequence). V gave up 4 bases and J gave up 14 bases, with 15 bases separating them. There are 13 residues in the CDR3. DNA of the CDR3: TGTGCCAGCAGCTCAACAGGGCAAGGGGCCCTCCACTTT. This encodes CASSSTGQGALHF.

The chain combines TRBV2 with TRBJ1-1; 12 bases are a match to TRBD1. Trimming removed 8 bases from V and 7 bases from J; junction bases left unmatched: 8. The germline V gene encodes CDR1 SNHLY and CDR2 FYNNEI. The CDR3 length is 14 residues. CDR3 in amino acids: CASGTGGARSEAFF. CDR3 in DNA: TGTGCCAGCGGGACAGGGGGCGCGCGGAGTGAAGCTTTCTTT.

V usage is TRBV19 and J usage is TRBJ2-7, with a weak D call TRBD2 (6 bases). Trimming removed 5 bases at V and 0 bases at J, with 23 bases between. The CDR3 loop spans 18 amino acids. Germline CDR1 is LNHDA and CDR2 is SQIVND (reference sequence). CDR3 bases: TGTGCCAGTAGTCCTCTGCGTGGGCGGGACGGTAGCTCCTACGAGCAGTACTTC. Its protein product is CASSPLRGRDGSSYEQYF.

This clone was observed a handful of times. The chain combines TRBV5-1 with TRBJ2-7, with D maybe TRBD2 (6 bases). From germline, CDR1 is SGHRS and CDR2 YFSETQ. The CDR3 length is 15 residues. Trimming cost V 0 bases and J 5 bases, with 15 bases left between them. This CDR3 reads CASSLGLVNRNEQYF. CDR3 DNA: TGCGCCAGCAGCTTGGGACTAGTTAATCGCAACGAGCAGTACTTC.

The rearrangement uses TRBV2 and TRBJ2-7; D is possibly TRBD1 (5 bases). The germline V and J ends were trimmed by 2 bases and 0 bases, with 8 bases remaining between them. Germline lookup yields CDR1 SNHLY and CDR2 FYNNEI. The CDR3 is 14 amino acids. The CDR3 loop reads CASSEFRASYEQYF. DNA for the CDR3: TGTGCCAGCAGTGAATTCAGGGCCTCCTACGAGCAGTACTTC.

The chain joins TRBV9 to TRBJ2-2; tentative D call: TRBD1 (6 bases). The length of the CDR3 is 14 residues. Germline V gene sequence: CDR1 SGDLS, CDR2 YYNGEE. Trimming removed 0 bases from V and 6 bases from J, with 9 bases in between. CDR3 loop: CASSVVQGPGELFF. The DNA for the CDR3 is TGTGCCAGCAGCGTAGTTCAGGGGCCCGGGGAGCTGTTTTTT.

The V call is TRBV7-9, the J call TRBJ2-7; D is unclear. Looked up from germline, CDR1 is SEHNR and CDR2 is FQNEAQ (reference sequence). The CDR3 runs 14 residues. Trimming cost V 5 bases and J 0 bases, with 11 bases left between them. The CDR3 spells CASSGRRISYEQYF. The CDR3 DNA reads as TGTGCCAGCAGCGGCCGGAGAATCTCCTACGAGCAGTACTTC.

The chain is built from TRBV29-1 and TRBJ2-7; 7 bases are shared with TRBD2. Germline CDR1 is SQVTM and CDR2 is ANQGSEA. Trimming removed 4 bases from V and 6 bases from J; junction bases left unmatched: 6. CDR3 length equals 12 residues. The CDR3 sequence: CSVVSGGSEQYF. CDR3 sequence (DNA): TGCAGCGTTGTCAGCGGCGGGAGCGAGCAGTACTTC.

Only a few counts were recorded for this clone. The chain has TRBV4-1 and TRBJ1-2, with D uncertain. Germline CDR1 is MGHRA and CDR2 is YSYEKL. The CDR3 covers 13 residues. Between the trimmed V and J ends, which lost 0 bases and 12 bases, there was a span of 14 bases. The CDR3 DNA reads as TGCGCCAGCAGCCAAGATCAGGTGGGGAGTGACACCTTC. This encodes CASSQDQVGSDTF.

V usage is TRBV6-5 and J usage is TRBJ1-5, with a possible D match to TRBD1 (6 bases). V was cut by 7 bases and J by 3 bases, with 10 bases left in between. Looked up from germline, CDR1 is MNHEY and CDR2 is SVGAGI. The CDR3 length is 13 residues. The CDR3 nucleotides read TGTGCCAGCAACGGACAGTTCAATCAGCCCCAGCATTTT. This gives the protein CASNGQFNQPQHF.

The chain has TRBV27 and TRBJ1-2; TRBD1 is a possible D gene (5 bases). Trimming left V 6 bases short and J 0 bases short, with 14 bases between. The CDR3 covers 15 residues. Germline lookup yields CDR1 MNHEY and CDR2 SMNVEV (reference sequence). CDR3 DNA: TGTGCCAGCAGATCCCCGACGACAGCTAACTATGGCTACACCTTC. Amino acids: CASRSPTTANYGYTF.

Comments on this clone: Other DNA variants within this sample encode the same CDR3. The chain combines TRBV7-9 with TRBJ2-2; 8 positions match TRBD2. Per the germline V gene, CDR1 is SEHNR and CDR2 is FQNEAQ (reference sequence). Trimming removed 1 base from V and 2 bases from J; junction bases left unmatched: 3. The length of the CDR3 is 16 residues. The CDR3 sequence is CASSLGLAGNTGELFF. CDR3 nucleotide sequence: TGTGCCAGCAGCTTAGGGCTAGCGGGTAACACCGGGGAGCTGTTTTTT.

This chain connects TRBV5-6 to TRBJ1-5, with a possible D match to TRBD1 (5 bases). Trimming removed 4 bases at V and 4 bases at J, with 12 bases between. The CDR3 runs to 14 residues. Germline V lookup: CDR1 SGHDT, CDR2 YYEEEE. The CDR3 is CASSPGGYNQPQHF. The CDR3 region has the DNA TGTGCCAGCAGCCCCGGGGGGTATAATCAGCCCCAGCATTTT.

DNA of the CDR3: TGTGCCAGCAGCACGTGGGGGGGCCCCGGGGAGCTGTTTTTT. Its protein is CASSTWGGPGELFF. This chain connects TRBV7-2 to TRBJ2-2, with D perhaps matching TRBD2 (7 bases). The V and J ends lost 5 bases and 6 bases respectively, with 13 bases between them. Germline V gives CDR1 SGHTA, CDR2 FQGNSA. This CDR3 contains 14 residues.

The chain carries TRBV28 and TRBJ2-3, with 7 bases fitting TRBD2. The germline CDR1 and CDR2 sequences are MDHEN and SYDVKM. Losses at the gene ends were 3 bases for V and 10 bases for J; bases not matched to a gene: 4. This CDR3 is built from 12 residues. The CDR3 nucleotides read TGTGCCAGCAGTTTCCCGCTAGCGGCGCAGTATTTT. Protein sequence: CASSFPLAAQYF. The entire variable domain, with the rest obtained from reference TRBV28 and TRBJ2-3, is as follows: DVKVTQSSRYLVKRTGEKVFLECVQDMDHENMFWYRQDPGLGLRLIYFSYDVKMKEKGDIPEGYSVSREKKERFSLILESASTNQTSMYLCASSFPLAAQYFGPGTRLTVL.

The genes are TRBV5-1 and TRBJ1-4, with TRBD1 matching 7 bases. From germline, CDR1 is SGHRS and CDR2 YFSETQ. CDR3 size: 14 residues. V shed 4 bases, J shed 7 bases, and the junction held 7 bases outside the gene matches. CDR3: CASSDPGQSEKLFF. The DNA of the CDR3 is TGCGCCAGCAGCGATCCGGGACAGTCTGAAAAACTGTTTTTT.

This clone appeared a few times. The rearrangement links TRBV5-6 to TRBJ2-7; D is undetermined. Trimming cost V 1 base and J 5 bases, with 13 bases left between them. The CDR3 sequence is 14 residues long. Germline V lookup: CDR1 SGHDT, CDR2 YYEEEE. CDR3 in DNA: TGTGCCAGCAGCTTGTTACAGACCGGCAACGAGCAGTACTTC. Translation gives CASSLLQTGNEQYF. The full variable domain, its missing parts supplied by reference TRBV5-6 and TRBJ2-7, is DAGVTQSPTHLIKTRGQQVTLRCSPKSGHDTVSWYQQALGQGPQFIFQYYEEEERQRGNFPDRFSGHQFPNYSSELNVNALLLGDSALYLCASSLLQTGNEQYFGPGTRLTVT.

The chain recombines TRBV5-1 with TRBJ2-7, with TRBD1 as a possible D gene (5 bases). The CDR3 consists of 15 residues. V was pared by 0 bases and J by 0 bases, with 10 bases between. Germline CDR1 and CDR2: SGHRS and YFSETQ. The CDR3 region is CASSLGTYDSYEQYF. In nucleotides, the CDR3 is TGCGCCAGCAGCTTGGGGACATATGACTCCTACGAGCAGTACTTC. The full variable domain, completed using reference TRBV5-1 and TRBJ2-7, is KAGVTQTPRYLIKTRGQQVTLSCSPISGHRSVSWYQQTPGQGLQFLFEYFSETQRNKGNFPGRFSGRQFSNSRSEMNVSTLELGDSALYLCASSLGTYDSYEQYFGPGTRLTVT.

The chain recombines TRBV7-2 with TRBJ1-6; 9 bases map to TRBD1. Germline V gene sequence: CDR1 SGHTA, CDR2 FQGNSA. CDR3 length: 15 amino acids. V dropped 5 bases and J dropped 10; count of bases not matched to a gene: 9. The DNA for the CDR3 is TGTGCCAGCAGCCAAACCGGGACAGGGAACTCACCCCTCCACTTT. It yields the protein CASSQTGTGNSPLHF.

This clone was observed a handful of times. The chain has TRBV3-1 (or the pseudogene TRBV3-2) and TRBJ2-1, with 8 bases identical to TRBD2. Germline CDR1 reads LGHDT; CDR2 reads YNNKEL (reference sequence). This CDR3 is built from 18 residues. The trim removed 0 bases at V and 5 bases at J, leaving 12 bases unmatched. The CDR3 reads CASSQDHGRAWRNNEQFF. Written as DNA, the CDR3 is TGTGCCAGCAGCCAAGATCACGGGAGGGCCTGGAGGAACAATGAGCAGTTCTTC.

This clone was seen only a few times. The chain is built from TRBV28 and TRBJ1-1, with D hard to call. The CDR3 runs 14 residues. V shed 4 bases and J shed 0 bases, with 9 bases lying between them. Germline V gene sequence: CDR1 MDHEN, CDR2 SYDVKM. CDR3 region: CASSSEGLNTEAFF. Written as DNA, the CDR3 is TGTGCCAGCAGTTCCGAGGGATTGAACACTGAAGCTTTCTTT. Complete variable domain (other parts from reference TRBV28 and TRBJ1-1): DVKVTQSSRYLVKRTGEKVFLECVQDMDHENMFWYRQDPGLGLRLIYFSYDVKMKEKGDIPEGYSVSREKKERFSLILESASTNQTSMYLCASSSEGLNTEAFFGQGTRLTVV.

The genes are TRBV28 and TRBJ1-1; D perhaps matches TRBD1 (6 bases). The CDR3 has 12 residues. The V end lost 9 bases, the J end lost 1 base, and 9 bases lay between the germline ends. The germline V gene encodes CDR1 MDHEN and CDR2 SYDVKM. Here the CDR3 reads CASVDRNTEAFF. DNA of the CDR3: TGTGCCAGTGTGGACAGGAACACTGAAGCTTTCTTT.

This chain uses TRBV27 with TRBJ1-6, with a weak D call TRBD1 (6 bases). V was trimmed by 6 bases and J by 7 bases, leaving 13 bases between them. The V gene's germline CDR1 is MNHEY and CDR2 SMNVEV (reference sequence). CDR3 length: 14 amino acids. The CDR3 DNA sequence: TGTGCCAGCAGCGTCGGGACAAGGAATTCACCCCTCCACTTT. Translated, it gives CASSVGTRNSPLHF.

The chain uses TRBV30 and TRBJ2-4; possible D gene TRBD2, 5 bases. The length of the CDR3 is 11 residues. The V and J ends lost 2 bases and 8 bases respectively, with 7 bases between them. Germline CDR1 and CDR2: GTSNPN and SVGIG (reference sequence). The CDR3 sequence is CAWSPGYIQYF. The CDR3 DNA reads as TGTGCCTGGAGTCCGGGGTACATTCAGTACTTC.

The chain carries TRBV6-5 and TRBJ2-1; 9 bases agree with TRBD1. The V and J ends lost 6 bases and 5 bases, in that order; junction bases with no gene match: 2. CDR1 and CDR2 (germline): MNHEY, SVGAGI. This CDR3 comprises 13 residues. The CDR3, as DNA: TGTGCCAGCAGCCGGGACAGGGACAATGAGCAGTTCTTC. Encoded protein: CASSRDRDNEQFF.

The J gene is TRBJ1-3, the V gene TRBV20-1, with 7 bases aligning to TRBD1. The CDR3 is 15 residues long. Trimming at V came to 3 bases and at J to 0 bases, leaving 5 bases not matched to a gene. Germline-derived CDR1 and CDR2 are DFQATT and SNEGSKA (reference sequence). The CDR3 DNA reads as TGCAGTGCTAGTGACAGGGCCCTCTCTGGAAACACCATATATTTT. Its protein product is CSASDRALSGNTIYF.

This chain connects TRBV6-5 to TRBJ2-1, with TRBD2 matching over 7 bases. The V gene's germline CDR1 is MNHEY and CDR2 SVGAGI. The CDR3 has 15 residues. Germline trimming cut 5 bases from V and 7 bases from J; bases unmatched to any gene: 11. The CDR3 DNA reads as TGTGCCAGCAGTACCCGGGAGGTAGGAGTAAATGAGCAGTTCTTC. Its translation: CASSTREVGVNEQFF.

This chain uses TRBV27 with TRBJ1-5, with D tentatively TRBD1 (6 bases). Per germline, CDR1 MNHEY and CDR2 SMNVEV (reference sequence). The CDR3 extends over 14 amino acids. The V end was cut by 5 bases, the J end by 3 bases, with 11 bases between. This CDR3 is CASSGTGSNQPQHF. The DNA of the CDR3 is TGTGCCAGCAGTGGCACAGGGTCCAATCAGCCCCAGCATTTT.